The subject of this entry is one TCR beta chain. Its specific antigen is unknown. Base qualities are not provided; no much larger clone lies one nucleotide away. The data are from a study of T-cell reconstitution after alpha-beta-depleted transplantation in children (dated by TCRdb to about 2016). With respect to the entire study: Using TCR repertoire profiling, the study quantitatively followed how T-cell immune reconstitution unfolded in children after TCRalphabeta/CD19-depleted allogeneic hematopoietic cell transplantation.

The CDR3 runs 14 residues from the cysteine to the phenylalanine. CDR3 DNA only is kept here, 42 bases in frame from base 1. Deletion took 6 bases off V and 0 bases off J, with a span of 12 bases between the germline ends. Via the germline V gene, CDR1 is SQVTM and CDR2 ANQGSEA. To prepare the library, PCR was applied. Sequencing relied on an Illumina HiSeq 2500. TCR libraries were prepared with molecular barcoding, using unique molecular identifiers to normalize TCRbeta repertoire quantification. TCRdb trimmed the raw reads at Q25, called clones with MiXCR and kept productive beta chains. All rows with the same CDR3 protein become a single entry with the most common DNA and genes. Here the sample has about 460,000 distinct CDR3 sequences; about an eighth occur a single time. About 5.4% of the sample comes from the top ten.

The sequence links TRBV29-1 to TRBJ2-1; no confident D gene assignment can be made. This material consisted of PBMCs from the stem cell graft donor, taken from the stem cell graft. The sequence was obtained from a human donor who donated a stem cell graft to a child with combined immunodeficiency. The sequenced DNA is TGCAGCGTACCCACTATCTACTCCTACAATGAGCAGTTCTTC. The encoded protein is CSVPTIYSYNEQFF.